Reported below is one TCR beta chain. Antigen: not known. The sample is drawn from a study of CD4 T cells in relation to SARS-CoV-2 and coronaviruses. The overall study: Shared crossreactive spike epitopes were mapped to their HLA restriction. Study-level results: Crossreactivity was assessed only for spike protein, not other viral proteins.

Before the COVID-19 pandemic, during about 2010-2018, CD4+ T cells were taken from unexposed donors. Germline V gene sequence: CDR1 MGHRA, CDR2 YSYEKL. V lost 1 base to trimming and J lost 0 bases, with 7 bases between them. The CDR3 contains 14 residues. Generated by immunoSEQ multiplex PCR, the TCRdb table keeps only in-frame clones and is missing some. The sample gives under 70,000 clones, about nine tenths of which show up once; 1.4% is in the top ten. V and J are TRBV4-1 and TRBJ2-7; D uncertain. This clonotype originated in a human donor in good health. The source material was memory CD4+ T cells from PBMCs. CDR3: CASSQVANSYEQYF. The CDR3 DNA follows: TGCGCCAGCAGCCAAGTGGCCAACTCCTACGAGCAGTACTTC.